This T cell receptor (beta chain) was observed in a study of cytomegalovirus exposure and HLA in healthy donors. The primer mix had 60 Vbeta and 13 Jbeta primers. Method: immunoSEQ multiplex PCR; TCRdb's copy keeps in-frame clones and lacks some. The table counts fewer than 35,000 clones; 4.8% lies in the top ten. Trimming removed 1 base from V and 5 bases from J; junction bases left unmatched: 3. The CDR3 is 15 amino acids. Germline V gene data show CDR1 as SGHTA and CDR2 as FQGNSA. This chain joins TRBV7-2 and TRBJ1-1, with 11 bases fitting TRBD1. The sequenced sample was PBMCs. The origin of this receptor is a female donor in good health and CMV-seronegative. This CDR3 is CASSLGTGGATEAFF. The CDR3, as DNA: TGTGCCAGCAGCTTAGGGACAGGGGGCGCGACTGAAGCTTTCTTT.